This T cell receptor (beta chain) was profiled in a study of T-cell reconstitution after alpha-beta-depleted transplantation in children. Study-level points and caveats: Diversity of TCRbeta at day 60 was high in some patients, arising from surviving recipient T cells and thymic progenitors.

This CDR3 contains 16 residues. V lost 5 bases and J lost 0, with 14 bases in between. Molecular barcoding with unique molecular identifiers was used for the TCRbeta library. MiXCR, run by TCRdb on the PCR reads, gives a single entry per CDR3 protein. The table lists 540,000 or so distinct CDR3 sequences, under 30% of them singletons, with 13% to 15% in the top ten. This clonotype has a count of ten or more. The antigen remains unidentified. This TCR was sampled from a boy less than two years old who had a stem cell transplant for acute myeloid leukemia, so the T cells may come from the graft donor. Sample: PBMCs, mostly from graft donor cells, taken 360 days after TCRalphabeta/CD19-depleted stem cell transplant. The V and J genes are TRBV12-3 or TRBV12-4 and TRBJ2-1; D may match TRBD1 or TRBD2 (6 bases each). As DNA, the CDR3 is TGTGCCAGCAGTCCGGGTGGGGGGCCCTCCTACAATGAGCAGTTCTTC. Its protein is CASSPGGGPSYNEQFF.